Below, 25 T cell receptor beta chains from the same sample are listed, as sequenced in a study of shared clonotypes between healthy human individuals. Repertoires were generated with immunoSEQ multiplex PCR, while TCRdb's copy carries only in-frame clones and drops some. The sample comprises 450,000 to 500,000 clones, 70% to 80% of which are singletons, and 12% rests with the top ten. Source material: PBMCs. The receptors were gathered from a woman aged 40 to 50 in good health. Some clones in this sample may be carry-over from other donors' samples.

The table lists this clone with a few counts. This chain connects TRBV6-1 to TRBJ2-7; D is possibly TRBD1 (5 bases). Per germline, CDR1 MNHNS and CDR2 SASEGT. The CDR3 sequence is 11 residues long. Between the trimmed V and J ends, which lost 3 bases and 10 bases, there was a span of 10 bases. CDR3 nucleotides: TGTGCCAGCAGTGATGGGGCAGCTCAGTACTTC. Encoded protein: CASSDGAAQYF.

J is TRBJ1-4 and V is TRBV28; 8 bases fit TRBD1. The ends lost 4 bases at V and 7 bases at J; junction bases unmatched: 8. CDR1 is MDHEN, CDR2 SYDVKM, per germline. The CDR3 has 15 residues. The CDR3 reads CASSSSGGWGEKLFF. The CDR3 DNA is TGTGCCAGCAGTTCCTCAGGGGGCTGGGGTGAAAAACTGTTTTTT.

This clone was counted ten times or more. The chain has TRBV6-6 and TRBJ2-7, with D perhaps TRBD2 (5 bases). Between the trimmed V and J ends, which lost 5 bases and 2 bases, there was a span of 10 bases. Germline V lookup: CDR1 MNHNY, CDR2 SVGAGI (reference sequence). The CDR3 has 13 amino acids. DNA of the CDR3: TGTGCCAGCAGTCCTAGCACTACCTACGAGCAGTACTTC. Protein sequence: CASSPSTTYEQYF.

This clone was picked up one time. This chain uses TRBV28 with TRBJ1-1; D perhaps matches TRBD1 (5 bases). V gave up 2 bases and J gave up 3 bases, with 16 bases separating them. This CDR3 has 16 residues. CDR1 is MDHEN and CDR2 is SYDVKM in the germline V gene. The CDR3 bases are TGTGCCAGCAGTTTAAAAGGTTGGCGAGGGGACACTGAAGCTTTCTTT. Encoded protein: CASSLKGWRGDTEAFF.

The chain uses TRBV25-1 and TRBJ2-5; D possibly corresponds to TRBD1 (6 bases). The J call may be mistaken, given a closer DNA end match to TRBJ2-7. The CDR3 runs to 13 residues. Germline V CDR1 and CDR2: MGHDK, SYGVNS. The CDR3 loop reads CASSGQGRYEQYF. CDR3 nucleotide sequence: TGTGCCAGCAGTGGTCAGGGGAGATACGAGCAGTACTTC.

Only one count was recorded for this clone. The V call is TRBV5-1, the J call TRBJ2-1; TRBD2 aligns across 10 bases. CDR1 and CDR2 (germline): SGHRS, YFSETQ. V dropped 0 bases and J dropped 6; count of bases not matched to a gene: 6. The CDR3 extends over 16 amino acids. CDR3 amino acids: CASSLDTWTSGNEQFF. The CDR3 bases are TGCGCCAGCAGCTTGGACACTTGGACTAGCGGCAATGAGCAGTTCTTC.

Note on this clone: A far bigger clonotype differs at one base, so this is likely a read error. The CDR3 bases are TGTGCCAGCAGTTTTTCCTACGAGCAGTACTTC. Protein sequence: CASSFSYEQYF. The chain is built from TRBV2 and TRBJ2-7; D remains ambiguous. Germline V CDR1 and CDR2: SNHLY, FYNNEI. This CDR3 region has 11 residues. V lost 5 bases, J lost 1 base, and 3 bases lay in between.

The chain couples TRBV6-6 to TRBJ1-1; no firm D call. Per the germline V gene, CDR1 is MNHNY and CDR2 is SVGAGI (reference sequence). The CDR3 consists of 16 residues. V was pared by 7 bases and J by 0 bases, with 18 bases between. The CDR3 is CASTPRTEGMNTEAFF. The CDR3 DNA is TGTGCCAGCACCCCCCGGACCGAGGGCATGAACACTGAAGCTTTCTTT.

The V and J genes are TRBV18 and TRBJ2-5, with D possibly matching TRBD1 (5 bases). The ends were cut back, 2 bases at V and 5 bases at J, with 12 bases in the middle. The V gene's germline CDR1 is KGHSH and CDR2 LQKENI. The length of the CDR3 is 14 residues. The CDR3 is CASSPGAQGETQYF. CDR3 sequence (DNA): TGTGCCAGCTCACCAGGGGCCCAAGGGGAGACCCAGTACTTC.

The CDR3 nucleotides read TGTGCCAGCAGCTTGTTTCTAGCTGGGGAGACCCAGTACTTC. Its translation is CASSLFLAGETQYF. The chain combines TRBV5-4 with TRBJ2-5; tentative D call: TRBD2 (5 bases). The CDR3 is made up of 14 amino acids. V was shortened by 1 base and J by 5 bases, with 12 bases between the two germline ends. Germline V gene lookup returns CDR1 SGHNT and CDR2 YYREEE (reference sequence).

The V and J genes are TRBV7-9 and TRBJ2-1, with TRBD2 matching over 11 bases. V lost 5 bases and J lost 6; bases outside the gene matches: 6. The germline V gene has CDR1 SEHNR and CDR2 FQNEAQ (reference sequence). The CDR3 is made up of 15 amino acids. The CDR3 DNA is TGTGCCAGCAGCACTAGCGGGAGTTCTCCCAATGAGCAGTTCTTC. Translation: CASSTSGSSPNEQFF. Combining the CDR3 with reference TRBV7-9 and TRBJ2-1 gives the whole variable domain DTGVSQNPRHKITKRGQNVTFRCDPISEHNRLYWYRQTLGQGPEFLTYFQNEAQLEKSRLLSDRFSAERPKGSFSTLEIQRTEQGDSAMYLCASSTSGSSPNEQFFGPGTRLTVL.

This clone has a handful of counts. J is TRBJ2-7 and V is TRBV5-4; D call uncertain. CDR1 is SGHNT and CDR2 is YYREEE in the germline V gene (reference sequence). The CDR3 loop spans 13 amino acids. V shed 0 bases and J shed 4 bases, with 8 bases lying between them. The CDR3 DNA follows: TGTGCCAGCAGCTTGGACCTCGGATACGAGCAGTACTTC. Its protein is CASSLDLGYEQYF.

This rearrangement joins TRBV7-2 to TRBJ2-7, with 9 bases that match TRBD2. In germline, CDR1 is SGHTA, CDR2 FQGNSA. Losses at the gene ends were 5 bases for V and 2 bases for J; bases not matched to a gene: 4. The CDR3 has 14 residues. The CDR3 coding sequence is TGTGCCAGCAGCCCCCTAGCGGGACCCTACGAGCAGTACTTC. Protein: CASSPLAGPYEQYF.

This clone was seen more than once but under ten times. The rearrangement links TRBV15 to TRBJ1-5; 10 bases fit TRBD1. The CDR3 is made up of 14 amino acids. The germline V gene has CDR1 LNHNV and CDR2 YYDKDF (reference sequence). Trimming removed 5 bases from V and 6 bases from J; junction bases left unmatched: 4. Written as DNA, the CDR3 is TGTGCCACCAGCCCGGACAGGGGGATTCAGCCCCAGCATTTT. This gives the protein CATSPDRGIQPQHF.

The CDR3 loop is CASGGQGGRQPQHF. The DNA for the CDR3 is TGTGCCAGCGGAGGACAGGGGGGAAGGCAGCCCCAGCATTTT. This chain links TRBV2 with TRBJ1-5; TRBD1 matches 10 bases. V lost 8 bases, J lost 7 bases, and 8 bases stayed unmatched. The CDR3 has 14 amino acids. Germline V CDR1 and CDR2: SNHLY, FYNNEI.

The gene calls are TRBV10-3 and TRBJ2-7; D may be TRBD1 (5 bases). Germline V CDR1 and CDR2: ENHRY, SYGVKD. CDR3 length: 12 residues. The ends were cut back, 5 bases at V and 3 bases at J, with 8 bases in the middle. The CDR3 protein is CAISPQGYEQYF. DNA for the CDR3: TGTGCCATCAGTCCCCAGGGCTACGAGCAGTACTTC.

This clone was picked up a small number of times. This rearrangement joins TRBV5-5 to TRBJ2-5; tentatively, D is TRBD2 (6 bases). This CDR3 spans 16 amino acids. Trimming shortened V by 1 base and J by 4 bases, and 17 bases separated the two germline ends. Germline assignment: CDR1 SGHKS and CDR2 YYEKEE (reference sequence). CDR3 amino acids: CASSLSTGALGETQYF. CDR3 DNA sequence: TGTGCCAGCAGCTTGTCAACGGGAGCGTTGGGAGAGACCCAGTACTTC. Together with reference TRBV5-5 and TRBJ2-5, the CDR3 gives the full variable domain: DAGVTQSPTHLIKTRGQQVTLRCSPISGHKSVSWYQQVLGQGPQFIFQYYEKEERGRGNFPDRFSARQFPNYSSELNVNALLLGDSALYLCASSLSTGALGETQYFGPGTRLLVL.

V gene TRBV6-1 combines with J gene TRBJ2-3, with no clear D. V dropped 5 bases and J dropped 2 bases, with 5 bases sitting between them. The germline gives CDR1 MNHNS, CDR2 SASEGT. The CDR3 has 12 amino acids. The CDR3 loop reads CASSYTTDTQYF. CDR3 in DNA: TGTGCCAGCAGTTATACCACAGATACGCAGTATTTT.

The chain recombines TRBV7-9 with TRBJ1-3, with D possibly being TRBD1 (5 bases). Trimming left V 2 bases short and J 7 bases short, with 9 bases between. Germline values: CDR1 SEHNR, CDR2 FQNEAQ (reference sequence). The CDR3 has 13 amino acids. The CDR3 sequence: CASSLKRGNTIYF. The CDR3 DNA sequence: TGTGCCAGCAGCTTAAAGCGGGGGAACACCATATATTTT.

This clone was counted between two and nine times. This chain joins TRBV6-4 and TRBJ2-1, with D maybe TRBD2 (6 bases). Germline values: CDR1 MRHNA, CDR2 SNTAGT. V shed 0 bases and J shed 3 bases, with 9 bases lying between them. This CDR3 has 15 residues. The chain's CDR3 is CASSDSGGDYNEQFF. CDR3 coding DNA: TGTGCCAGCAGTGACTCCGGGGGAGACTACAATGAGCAGTTCTTC.

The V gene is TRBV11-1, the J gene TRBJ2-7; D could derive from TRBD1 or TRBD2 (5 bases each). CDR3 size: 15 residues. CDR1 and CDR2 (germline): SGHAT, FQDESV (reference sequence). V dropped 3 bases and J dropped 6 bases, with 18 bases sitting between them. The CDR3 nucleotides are TGTGCCAGCAGCTTTGGAGGTCACGGGACGGGCGAGCAGTACTTC. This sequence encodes CASSFGGHGTGEQYF. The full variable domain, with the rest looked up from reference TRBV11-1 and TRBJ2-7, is EAEVAQSPRYKITEKSQAVAFWCDPISGHATLYWYRQILGQGPELLVQFQDESVVDDSQLPKDRFSAERLKGVDSTLKIQPAELGDSAMYLCASSFGGHGTGEQYFGPGTRLTVT.

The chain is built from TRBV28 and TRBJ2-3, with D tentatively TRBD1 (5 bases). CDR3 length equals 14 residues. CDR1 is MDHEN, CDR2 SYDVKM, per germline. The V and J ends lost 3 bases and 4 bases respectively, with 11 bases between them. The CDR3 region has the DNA TGTGCCAGCAGTTTTAGACAGCCTGCAGATACGCAGTATTTT. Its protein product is CASSFRQPADTQYF.

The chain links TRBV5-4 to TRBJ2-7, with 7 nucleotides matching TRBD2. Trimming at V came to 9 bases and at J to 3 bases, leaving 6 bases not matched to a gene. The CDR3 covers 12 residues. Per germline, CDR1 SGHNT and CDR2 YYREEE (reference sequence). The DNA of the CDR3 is TGTGCCACCAGAAGCGGGAACTACGAGCAGTACTTC. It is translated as CATRSGNYEQYF.

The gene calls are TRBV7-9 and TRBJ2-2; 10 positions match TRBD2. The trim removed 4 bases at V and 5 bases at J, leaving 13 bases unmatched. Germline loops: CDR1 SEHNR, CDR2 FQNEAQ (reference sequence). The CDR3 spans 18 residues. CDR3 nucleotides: TGTGCCAGCAGCTCACAGATCCCGGGACTAGCGAGGACCGGGGAGCTGTTTTTT. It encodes CASSSQIPGLARTGELFF.

The CDR3 DNA reads TGTGCTAGTGGTTTGGAGGGAAAAACAGGGGATCCCACTGAAGCTTTCTTT. It is translated as CASGLEGKTGDPTEAFF. V usage is TRBV12-5 and J usage is TRBJ1-1, with TRBD1 matching 7 bases. The junction had 12 bases not matched to a gene; V was cut back by 1 base and J by 4 bases. Germline V gives CDR1 LGHNT, CDR2 FRNRAP. The CDR3 extends over 17 amino acids.